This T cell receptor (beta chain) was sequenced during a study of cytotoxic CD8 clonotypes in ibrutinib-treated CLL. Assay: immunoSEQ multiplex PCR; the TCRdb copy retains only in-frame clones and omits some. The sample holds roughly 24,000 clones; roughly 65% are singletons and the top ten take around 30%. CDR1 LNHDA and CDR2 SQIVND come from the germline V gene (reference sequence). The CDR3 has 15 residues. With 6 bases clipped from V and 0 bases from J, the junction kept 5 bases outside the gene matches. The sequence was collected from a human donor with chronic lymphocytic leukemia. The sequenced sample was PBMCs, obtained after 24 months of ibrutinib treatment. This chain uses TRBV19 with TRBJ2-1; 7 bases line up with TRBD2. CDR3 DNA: TGTGCCAGTAGCTCTCGCGGGAGCTCCTACAATGAGCAGTTCTTC. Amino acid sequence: CASSSRGSSYNEQFF.